The clone carrying this T cell receptor beta chain was recorded many times. This sample was included in a study of T cells in Graves' hyperthyroidism and ophthalmopathy. Germline V CDR1 and CDR2: DFQATT, SNEGSKA (reference sequence). The CDR3 consists of 13 residues. Trimming shortened V by 3 bases and J by 3 bases, and 8 bases separated the two germline ends. Amplified regions were TCR beta CDR3 sequences from RNA transcripts. HTBI primers were used for first-round RT-PCR of the TCR CDR3. TCRdb passed the multiplex PCR reads through MiXCR, listing each CDR3 protein once. Among around 350,000 distinct CDR3 sequences listed, approximately 15% were seen once.

The sequence came from a woman aged 25 to 39 with Graves' ophthalmopathy. The chain combines TRBV20-1 with TRBJ2-2; D is undetermined. The sequenced material came from blood. The CDR3 DNA is TGCAGTGCTAGGACGCCAGACACCGGGGAGCTGTTTTTT. Its protein product is CSARTPDTGELFF.